This T cell receptor (beta chain) comes out of a study of regulatory T cells in long-lasting Graves disease. There are many counts of this clonotype. The antigen remains unidentified. Per the germline V gene, CDR1 is MNHEY and CDR2 is SVGAGI. CDR3 length: 14 residues. V was pared by 4 bases and J by 3 bases, with 12 bases between. Overall study results and limits: Favored gene segments in persistent disease were TRBV28, TRBJ1-2 and TRBJ2-5. Only a small sample size was used, which may have cut accuracy.

TCR beta libraries were built with iRepertoire HTBI primers and Arm-PCR of CDR3 regions. In the original processing: Sequenced samples collectively carried roughly 60 TRBV and approximately 15 TRBJ segments. TCRdb reanalysed the multiplex PCR reads using MiXCR and keeps one entry per CDR3 protein. Clone size and V and J calls follow TCRdb, not the original study. The sample holds hundreds of thousands of distinct CDR3 sequences, around 15% seen once. Time point reported: newly diagnosed GD, antithyroid drugs for less than 3 months. With RNA extracted from PBMCs as input, the TCR library was made. Guidelines of the American Thyroid Association were used to diagnose Graves' disease.

The sequenced sample was peripheral blood mononuclear cells (PBMCs), obtained at new diagnosis, from a patient treated with antithyroid drugs. The chain recombines TRBV6-5 with TRBJ1-1; D perhaps matches TRBD1 (6 bases). This sequence was found in a female donor with Graves disease. DNA of the CDR3: TGTGCCAGCAGTTTAATACAGGGATACACTGAAGCTTTCTTT. This gives the protein CASSLIQGYTEAFF.